The 30 T cell receptor beta chains listed next were all sequenced from one sample in a study of T cell clonality in common variable immunodeficiency. Here immunoSEQ multiplex PCR was the method, and the copy in TCRdb shows in-frame clones only, minus some. Captured here are approximately 81,000 clones, none seen once; the top ten comprise over 0.7%. What was sequenced was peripheral blood mononuclear cells. These TCRs come from a person aged 18 to 70 in good health.

This clone showed up just a few times. Read coverage stops 3 residues before the CDR3 terminus; the germline J gene supplies the remainder. The gene calls are TRBV20-1 and TRBJ2-5; 7 nucleotides align to TRBD1. Trimming cost V 6 bases and J 1 base; bases outside gene matches: 8. The CDR3 sequence is 14 residues long. CDR1 DFQATT and CDR2 SNEGSKA come from the germline V gene (reference sequence). This CDR3 reads CSAARGTAQETQYF. CDR3 bases read: TGCAGTGCGGCGAGGGGGACAGCCCAAGAGACC.

Many counts were recorded for this clone. The CDR3 end lies 3 residues beyond the end of the read and is filled in from the germline J gene. The V and J genes are TRBV6-2 or TRBV6-3 and TRBJ2-7, with 7 bases fitting TRBD1. The germline gives CDR1 MNHEY, CDR2 SVGEGT. V shed 6 bases and J 5 bases; nucleotides not matched to a gene: 10. The CDR3 runs to 14 residues. CDR3 DNA (partial): TGTGCCAGCAGCTCCCCGAGACAGGGTAACGAG. Protein: CASSSPRQGNE. The CDR3 in full is CASSSPRQGNEQYF.

This clone was recorded at least ten times. Read sequence stops 3 residues before the CDR3 end, and the germline J gene provides the missing end. The rearrangement joins TRBV20-1 to TRBJ2-2, with a weak D call TRBD2 (6 bases). The CDR3 is made up of 14 amino acids. V was pared by 3 bases and J by 4 bases, with 12 bases between. Germline CDR1 reads DFQATT; CDR2 reads SNEGSKA (reference sequence). CDR3 sequence: CSARTSVGTGELFF. CDR3 bases read: TGCAGTGCTAGGACTAGTGTAGGCACCGGGGAG.

This clone occurred many times. The read halts 3 residues ahead of the CDR3 end, with the missing end drawn from the germline J gene. This chain connects TRBV30 to TRBJ2-3; D call uncertain. Germline V gene lookup returns CDR1 GTSNPN and CDR2 SVGIG (reference sequence). Trimming left V 0 bases short and J 5 bases short, with 9 bases between. There are 13 residues in the CDR3. Incomplete CDR3 DNA: TGTGCCTGGAGTGTATTTGGGCAAGATACG. It yields the protein CAWSVFGQDT. The entire CDR3 sequence reads CAWSVFGQDTQYF.

This clone was observed many times. The read terminates 3 residues ahead of where the CDR3 ends, so the germline J gene completes it. The chain has TRBV5-6 and TRBJ2-7; weak D call: TRBD1 (6 bases). V was cut by 4 bases and J by 4 bases, with 9 bases left in between. The germline V gene has CDR1 SGHDT and CDR2 YYEEEE. The CDR3 has 12 amino acids. CDR3 protein: CASSPGQYEQYF. CDR3 DNA (partial): TGTGCCAGCAGCCCTGGACAGTACGAG.

This clone was seen ten or more times. The sequence runs out 3 residues before the end of the CDR3; the remainder is reconstructed from the germline J gene. The V call is TRBV4-1, the J call TRBJ2-5; no clear D. CDR3 length: 13 residues. The germline V and J ends were trimmed by 4 bases and 2 bases, with 8 bases remaining between them. CDR1 is MGHRA, CDR2 YSYEKL, per germline. Partial CDR3 DNA: TGCGCCAGCAGCCCAATAGTACAAGAGACC. It translates to CASSPIVQET. The CDR3 in full is CASSPIVQETQYF.

This clone was seen repeatedly, ten times or more. The read ends 3 residues shy of where the CDR3 ends; the end is completed using the germline J gene. This chain joins TRBV20-1 and TRBJ2-4; possibly TRBD1 for D (5 bases). CDR1 is DFQATT, CDR2 SNEGSKA, per germline (reference sequence). Trimming removed 7 bases from V and 2 bases from J, with 9 bases in between. The CDR3 has 12 residues. The CDR3: CSGQTSKNIQYF. The DNA read from the CDR3 is TGCAGTGGACAGACATCCAAAAACATT.

The sample holds many counts of this clone. The read falls 3 residues short of the CDR3 end, and the missing part is taken from the germline J gene. This chain links TRBV11-3 with TRBJ1-1, with unresolved D. Germline CDR1 reads SGHNT; CDR2 reads YENEEA. The CDR3 length is 13 residues. With 2 bases removed from V and 1 base from J, the gap between germline ends came to 5 bases. CDR3 residues: CASSLSGNTEAFF. The DNA read from the CDR3 is TGTGCCAGCAGCTTATCCGGGAACACTGAA.

This clone was picked up many times. The CDR3 end lies 3 residues beyond the end of the read and is filled in from the germline J gene. J is TRBJ1-1 and V is TRBV19, with D possibly matching TRBD1 (5 bases). Per the germline V gene, CDR1 is LNHDA and CDR2 is SQIVND (reference sequence). V lost 4 bases to trimming and J lost 1 base, with 7 bases between them. The CDR3 length is 13 residues. The CDR3: CASSTTANTEAFF. Partial CDR3 DNA: TGTGCCAGTAGTACGACAGCGAACACTGAA. Based on the CDR3 plus reference TRBV19 and TRBJ1-1, the full variable domain is DGGITQSPKYLFRKEGQNVTLSCEQNLNHDAMYWYRQDPGQGLRLIYYSQIVNDFQKGDIAEGYSVSREKKESFPLTVTSAQKNPTAFYLCASSTTANTEAFFGQGTRLTVV.

As for this clone: The read stops 3 residues short of the end of the CDR3; the missing end is completed from the germline J gene. The rearrangement joins TRBV5-1 to TRBJ2-3; maybe TRBD1 (5 bases). The germline CDR1 and CDR2 sequences are SGHRS and YFSETQ. V was cut by 3 bases and J by 2 bases, with 16 bases left in between. This CDR3 has 16 residues. The chain's CDR3 is CASSYRREAHTDTQYF. CDR3 DNA, as far as it was read: TGCGCCAGCAGCTACAGGCGAGAAGCACACACAGATACG.

This clone was seen ten or more times. The sequenced fragment ends 3 residues before the CDR3 boundary, so the rest is inferred from the germline J gene. The rearrangement links TRBV7-9 to TRBJ2-3; tentative D call: TRBD1 (6 bases). This CDR3 has 15 residues. Trimming removed 3 bases from V and 2 bases from J, with 12 bases in between. The germline CDR1 and CDR2 sequences are SEHNR and FQNEAQ (reference sequence). The CDR3 reads CASSFTGTFTDTQYF. The covered CDR3 bases are TGTGCCAGCAGCTTTACAGGGACCTTCACAGATACG.

This clone was counted many times. The read gets to within 3 residues of the CDR3 end, and the germline J gene fills in the rest. This sequence joins TRBV6-2 or TRBV6-3 and TRBJ2-7, with 7 bases identical to TRBD1. The CDR3 runs 13 residues. V lost 7 bases, J lost 5 bases, and 8 bases stayed unmatched. Per the germline V gene, CDR1 is MNHEY and CDR2 is SVGEGT. The CDR3 region is CASTLTGPHEQYF. The CDR3 DNA, read in part, is TGTGCCAGCACCCTGACAGGGCCCCACGAG.

This clone showed up many times. The read gets to within 3 residues of the CDR3 end, and the germline J gene fills in the rest. The chain couples TRBV28 to TRBJ2-7; 8 bases match TRBD1. V lost 4 bases, J lost 4 bases, and 12 bases stayed unmatched. CDR1 MDHEN and CDR2 SYDVKM come from the germline V gene. The CDR3 spans 16 residues. This chain's CDR3 is CASSSPRQGARYEQYF. Incomplete CDR3 DNA: TGTGCCAGCAGTTCCCCTCGGCAGGGGGCGAGGTACGAG. The full variable domain, rest sourced from reference TRBV28 and TRBJ2-7, is DVKVTQSSRYLVKRTGEKVFLECVQDMDHENMFWYRQDPGLGLRLIYFSYDVKMKEKGDIPEGYSVSREKKERFSLILESASTNQTSMYLCASSSPRQGARYEQYFGPGTRLTVT.

On this clone itself: A read error may produce the germline difference seen at one junction end. The read falls 3 residues short of the CDR3 end, and the missing part is taken from the germline J gene. This chain uses TRBV7-7 with TRBJ2-2; D possibly corresponds to TRBD2 (6 bases). The CDR3 loop spans 16 amino acids. Germline values: CDR1 SSHAT, CDR2 FNYEAQ (reference sequence). The CDR3 bases that were read are TGTGCTAGCAGCTTTGGCGGGGCCCAGAACACCGGGGAG. It yields the protein CASSFGGAQNTGE. The whole CDR3 sequence is CASSFGGAQNTGELFF.

Ten or more counts support this clone. The DNA ends 3 residues before the CDR3 does, and the rest of the CDR3 is filled in from the germline J gene. The chain combines TRBV12-3 or TRBV12-4 with TRBJ2-7; TRBD1 matches 7 bases. The CDR3 has 14 residues. With V trimmed by 6 bases and J by 1 base, 6 bases remained unmatched. CDR3: CASSVGTVSYEQYF. CDR3 DNA (partial): TGTGCCAGCAGCGTCGGGACAGTTTCCTACGAG.

This clone was seen many times. With the read ending 3 residues before the CDR3 end, the germline J gene is used to fill in that end. The rearrangement uses TRBV20-1 and TRBJ2-2; TRBD2 agrees at 7 bases. The junction had 11 bases not matched to a gene; V was cut back by 5 bases and J by 5 bases. The CDR3 runs 15 residues. Germline CDR1 DFQATT, CDR2 SNEGSKA (reference sequence). Incomplete CDR3 DNA: TGCAGTGCTTTGAGGGCTCGGCGGGGGACCGGGGAG. Its translation: CSALRARRGTGE. The CDR3 in full is CSALRARRGTGELFF.

This clone was found many times. The read finishes 3 residues shy of the CDR3 end, and the germline J gene is used to complete it. The chain couples TRBV5-1 to TRBJ2-7; D might be TRBD1 (6 bases). Trimming stripped 2 bases from V and 3 bases from J, with 12 bases between. CDR3 length: 14 residues. Germline CDR1 reads SGHRS; CDR2 reads YFSETQ. CDR3 bases read: TGCGCCAGCAGCTTCACAGGGTTGGACTACGAG. Amino acid sequence: CASSFTGLDYE. The entire CDR3 reads CASSFTGLDYEQYF. Combining the CDR3 with reference TRBV5-1 and TRBJ2-7 gives the whole variable domain KAGVTQTPRYLIKTRGQQVTLSCSPISGHRSVSWYQQTPGQGLQFLFEYFSETQRNKGNFPGRFSGRQFSNSRSEMNVSTLELGDSALYLCASSFTGLDYEQYFGPGTRLTVT.

On this clone itself: Read sequence stops 3 residues before the CDR3 end, and the germline J gene provides the missing end. The chain joins TRBV5-5 to TRBJ1-1; tentatively, D is TRBD1 (6 bases). Germline V gives CDR1 SGHKS, CDR2 YYEKEE (reference sequence). Trimming cost V 4 bases and J 5 bases, with 12 bases left between them. The CDR3 covers 13 residues. The sequenced part of the CDR3 DNA is TGTGCCAGCAGCCAGCAGGGGTGGACTGAA. Translation: CASSQQGWTE. The whole CDR3 protein is CASSQQGWTEAFF.

This clone was seen repeatedly, ten times or more. The read comes to an end 3 residues before the CDR3 does, leaving the germline J gene to fill in the end. V usage is TRBV29-1 and J usage is TRBJ2-7, with 8 bases fitting TRBD1. V was clipped by 7 bases and J by 4 bases; unmatched bases: 12. The germline V gene has CDR1 SQVTM and CDR2 ANQGSEA. The CDR3 loop spans 14 amino acids. The DNA read from the CDR3 is TGCAGCGCACTCAGTAGACAGGGGAGTTACGAG. It yields the protein CSALSRQGSYE. The whole CDR3 protein is CSALSRQGSYEQYF.

This clone was counted between two and nine times. The CDR3 goes on 3 residues after the read ends, and that part is filled in from the germline J gene. The V call is TRBV2, the J call TRBJ1-5; TRBD1 might be the D (6 bases). V shed 4 bases and J shed 6 bases, with 13 bases lying between them. This CDR3 comprises 14 residues. From germline, CDR1 is SNHLY and CDR2 FYNNEI. CDR3 in amino acids: CASSVGPGVQPQHF. The CDR3 DNA, read in part, is TGTGCCAGCAGTGTGGGGCCAGGGGTTCAGCCC. Together with reference TRBV2 and TRBJ1-5, the CDR3 gives the full variable domain: EPEVTQTPSHQVTQMGQEVILRCVPISNHLYFYWYRQILGQKVEFLVSFYNNEISEKSEIFDDQFSVERPDGSNFTLKIRSTKLEDSAMYFCASSVGPGVQPQHFGDGTRLSIL.

This clone was counted ten times or more. The read comes to an end 3 residues before the CDR3 does, leaving the germline J gene to fill in the end. This rearrangement joins TRBV20-1 to TRBJ2-7, with 7 bases matching TRBD2. V shed 3 bases and J 2 bases; nucleotides not matched to a gene: 10. In germline, CDR1 is DFQATT, CDR2 SNEGSKA (reference sequence). The CDR3 runs to 15 residues. The CDR3 loop reads CSASGGTMMPYEQYF. The CDR3 bases that were read are TGCAGTGCTAGTGGGGGGACTATGATGCCCTACGAG.

In its sample, this clone was seen many times. The CDR3 end falls 3 residues outside the read, so it is completed with the germline J gene. The J gene is TRBJ1-2, the V gene TRBV20-1, with D possibly being TRBD1 (5 bases). The CDR3 covers 15 residues. Germline V lookup: CDR1 DFQATT, CDR2 SNEGSKA (reference sequence). The CDR3: CSARDNLGGSRRYTF. The covered CDR3 bases are TGCAGTGCTAGAGATAATCTGGGGGGGAGTCGACGC.

This clone was recorded many times. The read gets to within 3 residues of the CDR3 end, and the germline J gene fills in the rest. V usage is TRBV18 and J usage is TRBJ1-3; TRBD1 aligns across 8 bases. The CDR3 is 16 amino acids. From germline, CDR1 is KGHSH and CDR2 LQKENI. Unmatched junction bases numbered 6, after V lost 3 bases and J lost 2 bases. CDR3: CASSPRLQGAGNTIYF. The sequenced part of the CDR3 DNA is TGTGCCAGCTCACCGCGGCTACAGGGGGCTGGAAACACC.

This clone was observed many times. Coverage ceases 3 residues before the CDR3 finishes, and the germline J gene fills in the end. The chain links TRBV28 to TRBJ1-5; TRBD1 is a possible D gene (6 bases). Germline lookup yields CDR1 MDHEN and CDR2 SYDVKM. With 7 bases removed from V and 0 bases from J, the gap between germline ends came to 10 bases. The CDR3 runs 14 residues. CDR3 in amino acids: CASTRGLSNQPQHF. The part of the CDR3 DNA that was read is TGTGCCAGCACCAGGGGTCTTAGCAATCAGCCC.

This clone was found many times. The read falls 3 residues short of the CDR3 end, and the missing part is taken from the germline J gene. The gene calls are TRBV5-1 and TRBJ1-5; possible D gene TRBD1, 5 bases. Germline CDR1 and CDR2: SGHRS and YFSETQ. The CDR3 consists of 17 residues. Trimming removed 4 bases from V and 0 bases from J, with 17 bases in between. The CDR3: CASSPQATAYSNQPQHF. CDR3 bases read: TGCGCCAGCAGCCCACAAGCGACAGCGTATAGCAATCAGCCC. Complete variable domain (other parts from reference TRBV5-1 and TRBJ1-5): KAGVTQTPRYLIKTRGQQVTLSCSPISGHRSVSWYQQTPGQGLQFLFEYFSETQRNKGNFPGRFSGRQFSNSRSEMNVSTLELGDSALYLCASSPQATAYSNQPQHFGDGTRLSIL.

This clone was detected ten times or more. The read finishes 3 residues shy of the CDR3 end, and the germline J gene is used to complete it. V is TRBV2 and J is TRBJ2-7, with no clear D. V dropped 4 bases and J dropped 5 bases, with 9 bases sitting between them. The CDR3 has 12 residues. The germline CDR1 and CDR2 sequences are SNHLY and FYNNEI. The CDR3 here is CASSVIPNEQYF. The DNA read from the CDR3 is TGTGCCAGCAGTGTTATCCCTAACGAG.

This clone has at least ten counts. From the germline J gene comes the end of the CDR3, since the read stops 3 residues before it. The V call is TRBV11-2, the J call TRBJ2-7, with a tentative D call TRBD2 (5 bases). The V and J ends lost 7 bases and 0 bases respectively, with 13 bases between them. CDR3 length: 14 residues. Germline CDR1 reads SGHAT; CDR2 reads FQNNGV. The part of the CDR3 DNA that was read is TGTGCCAGCACCCCGGGGAGCGTCTCCTACGAG. Its translation: CASTPGSVSYE. The full CDR3 protein reads CASTPGSVSYEQYF.

This clone was recorded at least ten times. The CDR3 DNA, read in part, is TGTGCCAGCAGTTCGCGGGACAGGGGGAATGAAAAA. Residues: CASSSRDRGNEK. The whole CDR3 reads CASSSRDRGNEKLFF. The chain recombines TRBV12-3 or TRBV12-4 with TRBJ1-4; 11 bases map to TRBD1. Read coverage stops 3 residues before the CDR3 terminus; the germline J gene supplies the remainder. The V and J ends lost 4 bases and 5 bases, in that order; junction bases with no gene match: 3. CDR3 length: 15 amino acids.

This clone occurred many times. The observed sequence ends 3 residues before the CDR3 terminus, with the missing tail filled in from the germline J gene. The chain has TRBV7-3 and TRBJ2-4; D call uncertain. Germline V gene sequence: CDR1 SGHTA, CDR2 FQGTGA. Trimming pared 0 bases from V and 0 bases from J, leaving 9 bases between. This CDR3 is 16 amino acids long. The DNA read from the CDR3 is TGTGCCAGCAGCTTAACAGACAATTTAGCCAAAAACATT. This sequence encodes CASSLTDNLAKNI. The full CDR3 sequence reads CASSLTDNLAKNIQYF.

This clone was seen only a few times. The read terminates 3 residues ahead of where the CDR3 ends, so the germline J gene completes it. The chain couples TRBV19 to TRBJ2-5; 12 bases match TRBD1. This CDR3 region has 16 residues. Germline-derived CDR1 and CDR2 are LNHDA and SQIVND (reference sequence). Unmatched junction bases numbered 9, after V lost 5 bases and J lost 5 bases. The CDR3 protein is CASSPPGQGAKETQYF. CDR3 bases read: TGTGCCAGTAGTCCCCCGGGACAGGGGGCGAAGGAGACC.